The clone carrying this T cell receptor beta chain was counted a few times. Its antigen is still unknown. The data originate from a study of T-cell memory formation after mild COVID-19. In the study overall: TCR clusters were largely donor specific. Study conclusions and caveats: Several responding clones turned up in pre-infection memory, indicating that cross-reactive memory may have taken part. Contracting CD4+ clones were located mainly in CM and EM, and CD8+ clones in EMRA.

The CDR3 has 16 residues. J lost 9 bases, V lost 3 bases, and 9 bases had no gene match. Per germline, CDR1 SGHTA and CDR2 FQGTGA. TCRdb independently ran MiXCR on the 5' RACE reads; one entry per CDR3 protein. This table holds about 340,000 distinct CDR3 sequences, more than 15% found once. This chain uses TRBV7-3 with TRBJ2-1; 12 positions agree with TRBD2. The TCR comes from a man aged 18 to 35 who had mild COVID-19 (a few samples of this study predate the infection). Cell type and time point are not known. The sample comprised PBMCs or a T cell subset sorted from them (not recorded which). This CDR3 is CASSFPASGGGAEQFF. In DNA, the CDR3 is TGTGCCAGCAGCTTTCCCGCTAGCGGGGGGGGAGCTGAGCAGTTCTTC.